The clone carrying this TCR beta chain has only one observation. The assay was carried out at the deep level. Some clones are missing from TCRdb's copy, which holds only in-frame ones; the method was immunoSEQ multiplex PCR. The sample holds 2 million to 2.5 million clones, roughly 95% seen once. The donor population consisted of healthy HIV-negative adults with no recent acute infections or vaccinations. V shed 3 bases and J shed 8 bases, with 4 bases lying between them. The CDR3 is made up of 11 amino acids. Germline V CDR1 and CDR2: LNHNV, YYDKDF (reference sequence). This specimen comes from a study of shared clonotypes between healthy human individuals.

Sequencing input: naive CD4+ T cells sorted from blood. Indicated subset: CD45RA+ positively selected. The origin of this receptor is a man aged 18-30 years in good health. The V and J genes are TRBV15 and TRBJ1-4; D is undetermined. The CDR3: CATSRVEKLFF. The CDR3 nucleotides read TGTGCCACCAGCAGGGTAGAAAAACTGTTTTTT.